This T cell receptor (beta chain) was identified during a study of T-cell memory formation after mild COVID-19. CDR3 length equals 14 residues. Trimming left V 4 bases short and J 2 bases short, with 10 bases between. Germline V CDR1 and CDR2: SGHRS, YFSETQ. General study points: Clones that contracted from day 15 to 85 had balanced CD4/CD8; later expanders were CD4+ biased. The finding that pre-infection memory included some responding clones suggested that cross-reactive memory joined. Contracting CD4+ clones sat mainly in CM and EM; CD8+ in EMRA.

A word on this clonotype: The antigen remains unidentified.

Amplification by 5'RACE using constant-segment primers produced TCR alpha and TCR beta cDNA libraries that carried sample barcodes and UMIs. TCRdb redid the calling of the 5' RACE reads with MiXCR, one entry per CDR3 protein. The data hold around 340,000 distinct CDR3 sequences, with around 14% observed a single time. The source of this sequence is a man aged 18 to 35 who had mild COVID-19 (a few samples of this study predate the infection). Cell type and time point are not known. The genes are TRBV5-1 and TRBJ2-4; D remains unclear. The specimen was PBMCs or a T cell subset sorted from them (not recorded which). The CDR3 DNA reads as TGCGCCAGCAGCCCACGAGTGACCAAAAACATTCAGTACTTC. Translated: CASSPRVTKNIQYF. The full variable domain, its missing parts supplied by reference TRBV5-1 and TRBJ2-4, is KAGVTQTPRYLIKTRGQQVTLSCSPISGHRSVSWYQQTPGQGLQFLFEYFSETQRNKGNFPGRFSGRQFSNSRSEMNVSTLELGDSALYLCASSPRVTKNIQYFGAGTRLSVL.